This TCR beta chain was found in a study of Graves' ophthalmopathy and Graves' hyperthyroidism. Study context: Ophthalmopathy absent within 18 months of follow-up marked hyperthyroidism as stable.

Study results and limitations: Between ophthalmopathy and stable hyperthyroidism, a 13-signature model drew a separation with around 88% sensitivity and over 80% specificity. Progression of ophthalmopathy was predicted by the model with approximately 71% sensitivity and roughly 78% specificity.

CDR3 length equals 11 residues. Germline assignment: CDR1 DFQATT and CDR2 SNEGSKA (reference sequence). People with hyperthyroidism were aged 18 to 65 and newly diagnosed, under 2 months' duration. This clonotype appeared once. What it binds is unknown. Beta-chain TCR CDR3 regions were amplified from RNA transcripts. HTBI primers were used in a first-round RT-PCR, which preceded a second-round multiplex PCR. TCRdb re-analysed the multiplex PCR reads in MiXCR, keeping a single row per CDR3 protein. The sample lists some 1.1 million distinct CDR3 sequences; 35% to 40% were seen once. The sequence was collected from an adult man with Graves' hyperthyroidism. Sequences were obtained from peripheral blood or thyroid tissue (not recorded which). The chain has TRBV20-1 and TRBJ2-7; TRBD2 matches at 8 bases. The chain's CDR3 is CTSGGPHEQYF. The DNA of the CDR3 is TGCACCTCGGGAGGGCCCCACGAGCAGTACTTC.